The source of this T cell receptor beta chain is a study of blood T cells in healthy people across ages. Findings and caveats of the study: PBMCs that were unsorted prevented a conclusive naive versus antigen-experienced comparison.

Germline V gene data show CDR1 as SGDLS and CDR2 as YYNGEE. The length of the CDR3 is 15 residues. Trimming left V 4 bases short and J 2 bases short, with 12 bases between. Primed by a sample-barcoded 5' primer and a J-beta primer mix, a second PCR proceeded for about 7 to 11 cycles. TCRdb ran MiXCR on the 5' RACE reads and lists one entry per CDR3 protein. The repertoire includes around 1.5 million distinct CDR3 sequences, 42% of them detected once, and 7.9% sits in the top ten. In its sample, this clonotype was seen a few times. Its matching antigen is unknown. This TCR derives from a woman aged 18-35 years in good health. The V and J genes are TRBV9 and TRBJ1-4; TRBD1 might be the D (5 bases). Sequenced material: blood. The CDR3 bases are TGTGCCAGCAGCCCGAGGGGCGGCACTAATGAAAAACTGTTTTTT. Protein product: CASSPRGGTNEKLFF.